The clone carrying this TCR beta chain appeared many times. What it binds is unknown. This record belongs to a study of T cells in Graves' hyperthyroidism and ophthalmopathy. TCR beta CDR3 region amplification was performed from RNA transcripts. The HTBI primer set was used in a first-round RT-PCR of the TCR CDR3. TCRdb independently ran MiXCR on the multiplex PCR reads; one entry per CDR3 protein. The sample comprises around 580,000 distinct CDR3 sequences, approximately 15% of which are singletons, and around 19% rests with the top ten. Findings of the study overall: Appearing also in blood were most of the thyroid clonotypes expanded above 0.001. From stable hyperthyroidism, ophthalmopathy was separated by a 13 V-J model.

In patients aged 18 to 65, hyperthyroidism was newly diagnosed, with duration under 2 months. The diagnoses drew upon clinical symptoms, serum thyroxine and TRAb, thyroid ultrasound and orbital computed tomography. This CDR3 comprises 13 residues. The V end was cut by 2 bases, the J end by 0 bases, with 3 bases between. Per germline, CDR1 KGHDR and CDR2 SFDVKD. The genes are TRBV24-1 and TRBJ1-1, with unresolved D. The sequence was obtained from a woman aged 18-29 years with Graves' hyperthyroidism. The sequenced sample consisted of blood. The CDR3, as DNA: TGTGCCACCAGTGATTCAATGAACACTGAAGCTTTCTTT. Its translation: CATSDSMNTEAFF.